Listed below are T cell receptor beta chains from one sample, sequenced in a study of shared clonotypes between healthy human individuals. The assay was immunoSEQ multiplex PCR, and TCRdb's table has in-frame clones only and misses some. The profile shows approximately 1.9 million clones, approximately 92% of them singletons. What was sequenced was naive CD8+ T cells from PBMCs. These receptors all come from a man younger than 30 in good health. Some clones in this sample may be carry-over from other donors' samples. Both conserved end residues are part of each CDR3. The D gene is left open where the match is weak. The size entry is marked missing in some rows and otherwise reads once, few, many or a size class.

v_call: TRBV5-5
clone_size: .
j_call: TRBJ1-2
cdr3_length: 15
d_call: TRBD1
cdr3_aa: CASSADRRSSYGYTF
cdr3_nt: TGTGCCAGCAGCGCGGACAGGCGATCGAGCTATGGCTACACCTTC

v_call: TRBV28
clone_size: .
j_call: TRBJ2-1
cdr3_length: 15
d_call: TRBD2
cdr3_aa: CASSSTSGSPYEQFF
cdr3_nt: TGTGCCAGCAGTTCCACTAGCGGGAGTCCGTATGAGCAGTTCTTC

v_call: TRBV7-9
clone_size: .
j_call: TRBJ1-5
cdr3_length: 12
d_call: .
cdr3_aa: CASSPGSQPQHF
cdr3_nt: TGTGCCAGCAGCCCGGGGTCCCAGCCCCAGCATTTT

v_call: TRBV29-1
clone_size: .
j_call: TRBJ2-1
cdr3_length: 15
d_call: TRBD2
cdr3_aa: CSVDGAGVAYNEQFF
cdr3_nt: TGCAGCGTTGATGGAGCGGGAGTTGCCTACAATGAGCAGTTCTTC

v_call: TRBV29-1
clone_size: .
j_call: TRBJ1-1
cdr3_length: 11
d_call: .
cdr3_aa: CSVRKGGEAFF
cdr3_nt: TGCAGCGTCAGGAAGGGGGGCGAAGCTTTCTTT

v_call: TRBV27
clone_size: once
j_call: TRBJ2-5
cdr3_length: 18
d_call: TRBD1
cdr3_aa: CASSLLPLTGTVEETQYF
cdr3_nt: TGTGCCAGCAGTTTACTACCCCTTACTGGGACAGTAGAAGAGACCCAGTACTTC

v_call: TRBV15
clone_size: .
j_call: TRBJ2-1
cdr3_length: 15
d_call: TRBD2
cdr3_aa: CATSTTGTSHNEQFF
cdr3_nt: TGTGCCACCAGCACTACCGGGACTAGCCACAATGAGCAGTTCTTC

v_call: TRBV29-1
clone_size: .
j_call: TRBJ2-1
cdr3_length: 12
d_call: .
cdr3_aa: CSVDRGGNEQFF
cdr3_nt: TGCAGCGTTGACAGGGGGGGTAATGAGCAGTTCTTC

v_call: TRBV5-5
clone_size: few
j_call: TRBJ1-1
cdr3_length: 11
d_call: .
cdr3_aa: CASSFSTEAFF
cdr3_nt: TGTGCCAGCAGCTTTTCCACTGAAGCTTTCTTT

v_call: TRBV7-9
clone_size: .
j_call: TRBJ2-5
cdr3_length: 16
d_call: .
cdr3_aa: CASSLLGWANAETQYF
cdr3_nt: TGTGCCAGCAGCTTATTGGGCTGGGCGAATGCGGAGACCCAGTACTTC

v_call: TRBV7-6
clone_size: .
j_call: TRBJ2-5
cdr3_length: 17
d_call: TRBD2
cdr3_aa: CASSLGPGLAAKETQYF
cdr3_nt: TGTGCCAGCAGCTTAGGTCCCGGACTAGCGGCAAAAGAGACCCAGTACTTC

v_call: TRBV9
clone_size: .
j_call: TRBJ2-3
cdr3_length: 13
d_call: .
cdr3_aa: CASSVVLADTQYF
cdr3_nt: TGTGCCAGCAGCGTAGTGTTAGCAGATACGCAGTATTTT

v_call: TRBV27
clone_size: .
j_call: TRBJ1-1
cdr3_length: 13
d_call: .
cdr3_aa: CASSQQGNTEAFF
cdr3_nt: TGTGCCAGCAGTCAGCAGGGTAACACTGAAGCTTTCTTT

v_call: TRBV27
clone_size: .
j_call: TRBJ2-7
cdr3_length: 17
d_call: TRBD2
cdr3_aa: CASSPRTSGRPSYEQYF
cdr3_nt: TGTGCCAGCAGTCCCCGGACTAGCGGGAGGCCATCCTACGAGCAGTACTTC

v_call: TRBV7-9
clone_size: .
j_call: TRBJ2-7
cdr3_length: 13
d_call: .
cdr3_aa: CASSCRGCWEQYF
cdr3_nt: TGTGCCAGCAGCTGCAGGGGCTGTTGGGAGCAGTACTTC

v_call: TRBV19
clone_size: .
j_call: TRBJ2-1
cdr3_length: 13
d_call: .
cdr3_aa: CASMGFSYNEQFF
cdr3_nt: TGTGCCAGTATGGGGTTTTCATACAATGAGCAGTTCTTC

v_call: TRBV27
clone_size: .
j_call: TRBJ2-7
cdr3_length: 16
d_call: TRBD1
cdr3_aa: CASSWGPGQGSYEQYF
cdr3_nt: TGTGCCAGCAGTTGGGGACCGGGACAGGGGTCCTACGAGCAGTACTTC

v_call: TRBV29-1
clone_size: .
j_call: TRBJ2-7
cdr3_length: 14
d_call: TRBD1
cdr3_aa: CSVPVAGGIVEQYF
cdr3_nt: TGCAGCGTTCCTGTGGCAGGGGGCATAGTCGAGCAGTACTTC

v_call: TRBV5-6
clone_size: once
j_call: TRBJ2-7
cdr3_length: 13
d_call: .
cdr3_aa: CASSLGPGVEQYF
cdr3_nt: TGTGCCAGCAGCTTGGGACCTGGGGTCGAGCAGTACTTC

v_call: TRBV28
clone_size: .
j_call: TRBJ1-4
cdr3_length: 16
d_call: .
cdr3_aa: CASSLPQGPTNEKLFF
cdr3_nt: TGTGCCAGCAGTTTACCCCAGGGCCCAACTAATGAAAAACTGTTTTTT

v_call: TRBV4-1
clone_size: .
j_call: TRBJ2-1
cdr3_length: 16
d_call: TRBD2
cdr3_aa: CASSQTSGRINNEQFF
cdr3_nt: TGCGCCAGCAGCCAAACTAGCGGGAGGATCAACAATGAGCAGTTCTTC

v_call: TRBV6-1
clone_size: .
j_call: TRBJ1-5
cdr3_length: 16
d_call: .
cdr3_aa: CASSDFGSYSNQPQHF
cdr3_nt: TGTGCCAGCAGTGATTTCGGGTCTTATAGCAATCAGCCCCAGCATTTT

v_call: TRBV28
clone_size: .
j_call: TRBJ2-2
cdr3_length: 15
d_call: .
cdr3_aa: CASSLDNWNTGELFF
cdr3_nt: TGTGCCAGCAGTTTAGATAATTGGAACACCGGGGAGCTGTTTTTT

v_call: TRBV7-9
clone_size: once
j_call: TRBJ2-2
cdr3_length: 17
d_call: TRBD1
cdr3_aa: CASSLDRGQGNTGELFF
cdr3_nt: TGTGCCAGCAGCTTAGATCGGGGACAGGGTAACACCGGGGAGCTGTTTTTT

v_call: TRBV7-9
clone_size: once
j_call: TRBJ2-2
cdr3_length: 12
d_call: .
cdr3_aa: CASSSPTGELFF
cdr3_nt: TGTGCCAGCAGCTCCCCGACCGGGGAGCTGTTTTTT

v_call: TRBV4-1
clone_size: once
j_call: TRBJ2-4
cdr3_length: 16
d_call: .
cdr3_aa: CASSPLGEVDKNIQYF
cdr3_nt: TGCGCCAGCAGCCCCCTAGGGGAGGTGGACAAAAACATTCAGTACTTC

v_call: TRBV19
clone_size: .
j_call: TRBJ2-7
cdr3_length: 17
d_call: .
cdr3_aa: CASSLRPGVPISYEQYF
cdr3_nt: TGTGCCAGTAGTCTCCGCCCCGGGGTCCCCATCTCCTACGAGCAGTACTTC

v_call: TRBV4-2
clone_size: .
j_call: TRBJ1-5
cdr3_length: 15
d_call: .
cdr3_aa: CASSQEINSNQPQHF
cdr3_nt: TGTGCCAGCAGCCAAGAAATAAATAGCAATCAGCCCCAGCATTTT

v_call: TRBV19
clone_size: .
j_call: TRBJ2-1
cdr3_length: 13
d_call: .
cdr3_aa: CASSIAGYNEQFF
cdr3_nt: TGTGCCAGTAGTATAGCTGGCTACAATGAGCAGTTCTTC

v_call: TRBV30
clone_size: .
j_call: TRBJ1-1
cdr3_length: 12
d_call: .
cdr3_aa: CAWSFLEGGAFF
cdr3_nt: TGTGCCTGGAGTTTCCTCGAGGGGGGAGCTTTCTTT

v_call: TRBV4-2
clone_size: once
j_call: TRBJ2-7
cdr3_length: 14
d_call: .
cdr3_aa: CASSQAGYTYEQYF
cdr3_nt: TGTGCCAGCAGCCAAGCCGGCTACACCTACGAGCAGTACTTC

v_call: TRBV19
clone_size: .
j_call: TRBJ1-4
cdr3_length: 14
d_call: .
cdr3_aa: CASQQRGPNEKLFF
cdr3_nt: TGTGCCAGTCAACAGCGGGGACCCAATGAAAAACTGTTTTTT

v_call: TRBV5-1
clone_size: .
j_call: TRBJ2-7
cdr3_length: 16
d_call: TRBD2
cdr3_aa: CASSFMPGLAEYEQYF
cdr3_nt: TGCGCCAGCAGCTTCATGCCGGGACTAGCGGAATACGAGCAGTACTTC

v_call: TRBV27
clone_size: .
j_call: TRBJ2-7
cdr3_length: 13
d_call: .
cdr3_aa: CASSLNRAEEQYF
cdr3_nt: TGTGCCAGCAGTTTGAACCGGGCGGAAGAGCAGTACTTC

v_call: TRBV5-8
clone_size: .
j_call: TRBJ1-1
cdr3_length: 14
d_call: .
cdr3_aa: CASSLWVLDTEAFF
cdr3_nt: TGTGCCAGCAGCTTGTGGGTTCTTGACACTGAAGCTTTCTTT

v_call: TRBV4-3
clone_size: .
j_call: TRBJ2-7
cdr3_length: 14
d_call: .
cdr3_aa: CASSHGTPAYEQYF
cdr3_nt: TGCGCCAGCAGCCACGGGACTCCTGCCTACGAGCAGTACTTC